The source of this T cell receptor beta chain is a study of CD8 T cells in Susac syndrome. Random hexamers primed reverse transcription of roughly 0.45 to 1 ug RNA. From the immunoSEQ multiplex PCR reads, TCRdb called clonotypes with MiXCR, one entry per CDR3 protein. Here the sample spans 40,000 to 55,000 distinct CDR3 sequences, 93% being singletons. V lost 6 bases, J lost 7 bases, and 12 bases lay in between. Germline V CDR1 and CDR2: KGHDR, SFDVKD. The CDR3 totals 13 residues. TEMRA cells were FACS-enriched, and CD8+ and CD4+ T cells were isolated negatively. The chain joins TRBV24-1 to TRBJ1-5; D gene uncertain. The sequencing sample was made of CD8+ T cells from PBMCs. This sequence was found in a human donor with multiple sclerosis. The CDR3 is CATSKTGVQPQHF. Written as DNA, the CDR3 is TGTGCCACCAGTAAAACCGGGGTCCAGCCCCAGCATTTT.